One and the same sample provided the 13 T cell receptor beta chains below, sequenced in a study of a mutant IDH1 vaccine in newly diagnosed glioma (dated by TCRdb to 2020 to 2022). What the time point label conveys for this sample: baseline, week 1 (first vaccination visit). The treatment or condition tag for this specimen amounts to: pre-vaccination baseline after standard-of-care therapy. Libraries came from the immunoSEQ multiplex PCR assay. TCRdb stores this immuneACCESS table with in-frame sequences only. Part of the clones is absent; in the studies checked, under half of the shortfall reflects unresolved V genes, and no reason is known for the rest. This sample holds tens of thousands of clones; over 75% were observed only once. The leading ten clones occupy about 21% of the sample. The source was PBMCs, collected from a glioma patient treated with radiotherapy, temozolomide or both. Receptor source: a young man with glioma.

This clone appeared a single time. CDR3 amino acids: CASSDGRSYSYEQYF. CDR3 DNA: TGTGCCAGCAGTGACGGACGGAGTTACTCCTACGAGCAGTACTTC. V gene TRBV2 combines with J gene TRBJ2-7; D gene unclear. V dropped 3 bases and J dropped 0 bases, with 12 bases sitting between them. This CDR3 has 15 amino acids. CDR1 and CDR2 from the germline V gene are SNHLY and FYNNEI.

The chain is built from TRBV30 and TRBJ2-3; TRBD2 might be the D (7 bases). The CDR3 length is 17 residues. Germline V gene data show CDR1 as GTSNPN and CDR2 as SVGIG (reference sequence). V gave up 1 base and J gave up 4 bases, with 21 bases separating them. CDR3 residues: CAWSGPEAGAAPDTQYF. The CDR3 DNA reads TGTGCCTGGAGTGGCCCGGAGGCGGGGGCAGCCCCAGATACGCAGTATTTT.

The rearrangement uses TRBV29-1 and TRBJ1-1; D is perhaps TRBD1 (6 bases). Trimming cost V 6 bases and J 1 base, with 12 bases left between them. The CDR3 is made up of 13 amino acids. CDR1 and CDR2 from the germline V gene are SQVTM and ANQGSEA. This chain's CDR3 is CSVTQGRNTEAFF. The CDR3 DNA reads TGCAGCGTGACACAGGGAAGGAACACTGAAGCTTTCTTT.

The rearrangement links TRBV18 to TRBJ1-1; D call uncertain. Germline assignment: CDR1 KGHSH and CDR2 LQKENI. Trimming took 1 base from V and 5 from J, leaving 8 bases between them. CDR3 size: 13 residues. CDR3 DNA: TGTGCCAGCTCACCACAGGGTGTGACTGAAGCTTTCTTT. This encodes CASSPQGVTEAFF.

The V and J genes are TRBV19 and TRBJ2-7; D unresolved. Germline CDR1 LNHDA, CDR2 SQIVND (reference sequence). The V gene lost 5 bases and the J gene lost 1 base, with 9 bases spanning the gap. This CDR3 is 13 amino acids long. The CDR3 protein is CASSSGVSYEQYF. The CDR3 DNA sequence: TGTGCCAGTAGTTCGGGCGTATCCTACGAGCAGTACTTC.

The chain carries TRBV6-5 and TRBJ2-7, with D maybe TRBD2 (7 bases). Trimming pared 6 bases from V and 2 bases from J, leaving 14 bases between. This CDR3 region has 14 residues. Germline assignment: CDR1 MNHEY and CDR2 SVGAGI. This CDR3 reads CASRRGQAAYEQYF. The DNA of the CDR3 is TGTGCCAGCAGGCGGGGGCAGGCCGCCTACGAGCAGTACTTC.

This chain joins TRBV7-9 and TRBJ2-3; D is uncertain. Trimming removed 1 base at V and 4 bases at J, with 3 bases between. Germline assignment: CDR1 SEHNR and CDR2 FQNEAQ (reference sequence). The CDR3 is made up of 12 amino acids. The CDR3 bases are TGTGCCAGCAGCTTAGGGGCAGATACGCAGTATTTT. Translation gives CASSLGADTQYF.

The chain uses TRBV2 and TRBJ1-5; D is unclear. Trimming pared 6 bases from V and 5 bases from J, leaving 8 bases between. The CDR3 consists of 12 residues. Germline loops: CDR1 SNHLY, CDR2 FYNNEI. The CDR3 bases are TGTGCCAGCAGCGAGCGGGATCAGCCCCAGCATTTT. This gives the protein CASSERDQPQHF.

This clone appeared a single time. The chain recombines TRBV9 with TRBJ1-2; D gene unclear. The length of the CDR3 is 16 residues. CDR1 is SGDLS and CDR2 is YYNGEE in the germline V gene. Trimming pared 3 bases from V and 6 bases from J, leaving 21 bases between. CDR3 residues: CASSAQWGSSVDGYTF. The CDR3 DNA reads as TGTGCCAGCAGCGCCCAATGGGGTTCTAGTGTCGATGGCTACACCTTC.

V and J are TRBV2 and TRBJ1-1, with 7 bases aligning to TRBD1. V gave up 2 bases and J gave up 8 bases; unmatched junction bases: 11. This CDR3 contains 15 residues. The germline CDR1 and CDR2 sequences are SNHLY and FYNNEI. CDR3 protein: CASSEPTTGELEAFF. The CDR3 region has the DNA TGTGCCAGCAGTGAACCCACCACAGGGGAACTGGAAGCTTTCTTT.

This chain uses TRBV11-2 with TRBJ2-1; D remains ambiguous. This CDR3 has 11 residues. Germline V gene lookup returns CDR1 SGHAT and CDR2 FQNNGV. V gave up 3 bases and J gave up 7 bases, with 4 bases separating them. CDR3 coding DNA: TGTGCCAGCAGCTTCCTTAATGAGCAGTTCTTC. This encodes CASSFLNEQFF.

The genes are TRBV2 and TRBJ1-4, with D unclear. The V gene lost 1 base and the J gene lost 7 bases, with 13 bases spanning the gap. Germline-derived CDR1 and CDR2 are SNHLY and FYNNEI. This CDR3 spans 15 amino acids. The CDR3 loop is CASSEEGLEGEKLFF. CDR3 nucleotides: TGTGCCAGCAGTGAAGAGGGCCTAGAGGGTGAAAAACTGTTTTTT.

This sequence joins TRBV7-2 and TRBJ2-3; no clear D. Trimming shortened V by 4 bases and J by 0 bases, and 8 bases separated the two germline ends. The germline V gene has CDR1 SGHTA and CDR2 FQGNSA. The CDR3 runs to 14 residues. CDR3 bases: TGTGCCAGCAGCTCCCATGATAGCACAGATACGCAGTATTTT. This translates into CASSSHDSTDTQYF. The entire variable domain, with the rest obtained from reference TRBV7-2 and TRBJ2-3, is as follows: GAGVSQSPSNKVTEKGKDVELRCDPISGHTALYWYRQSLGQGLEFLIYFQGNSAPDKSGLPSDRFSAERTGGSVSTLTIQRTQQEDSAVYLCASSSHDSTDTQYFGPGTRLTVL.